The 3 T cell receptor beta chains listed next were all sequenced from one sample in a study of cytomegalovirus exposure and HLA in healthy donors. PCR primers comprised 60 Vbeta and 13 Jbeta primers. Clones were read by immunoSEQ multiplex PCR, and TCRdb kept only the in-frame ones, dropping some. This specimen shows 65,000 to 85,000 clones; the ten leading clones hold under 1.5%. Source material: PBMCs. These receptors were obtained from a woman between 55 and 75 years old in good health and CMV-seronegative.

The V gene is TRBV7-2, the J gene TRBJ1-2; no definite D call. Germline loops: CDR1 SGHTA, CDR2 FQGNSA. This CDR3 contains 14 residues. Trimming stripped 5 bases from V and 6 bases from J, with 16 bases between. CDR3 DNA: TGTGCCAGCAGCACCCGGGAACCTACGGATGGCTACACCTTC. It specifies CASSTREPTDGYTF.

V usage is TRBV28 and J usage is TRBJ1-1; D possibly corresponds to TRBD1 (5 bases). Germline V gene lookup returns CDR1 MDHEN and CDR2 SYDVKM. V dropped 4 bases and J dropped 1 base, with 7 bases sitting between them. CDR3 length: 13 amino acids. In nucleotides, the CDR3 is TGTGCCAGCAGTTGGGGGGAGAACACTGAAGCTTTCTTT. Residues: CASSWGENTEAFF.

The chain carries TRBV6-5 and TRBJ2-7; D possibly corresponds to TRBD2 (5 bases). Germline V gives CDR1 MNHEY, CDR2 SVGAGI. This CDR3 has 15 residues. Between the trimmed V and J ends, which lost 0 bases and 1 base, there was a span of 10 bases. This CDR3 is CASSYSIGGSYEQYF. The CDR3 coding sequence is TGTGCCAGCAGTTACTCGATAGGCGGGTCCTACGAGCAGTACTTC.